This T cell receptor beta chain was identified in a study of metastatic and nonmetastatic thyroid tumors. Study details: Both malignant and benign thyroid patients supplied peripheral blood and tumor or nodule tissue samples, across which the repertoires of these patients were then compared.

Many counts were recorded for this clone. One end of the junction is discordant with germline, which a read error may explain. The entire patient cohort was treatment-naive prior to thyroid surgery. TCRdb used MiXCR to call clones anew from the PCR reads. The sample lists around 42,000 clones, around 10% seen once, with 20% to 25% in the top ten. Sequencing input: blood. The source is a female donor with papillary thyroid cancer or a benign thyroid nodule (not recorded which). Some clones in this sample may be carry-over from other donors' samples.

The CDR3 region is CASSEIGGKQPQHF. The CDR3 DNA sequence: TGTGCCAGCAGTGAAATAGGGGGCAAGCAGCCCCAGCATTTT. The rearrangement links TRBV6-1 to TRBJ1-5; 7 bases match TRBD1. Germline V gene lookup returns CDR1 MNHNS and CDR2 SASEGT. This CDR3 spans 14 amino acids.